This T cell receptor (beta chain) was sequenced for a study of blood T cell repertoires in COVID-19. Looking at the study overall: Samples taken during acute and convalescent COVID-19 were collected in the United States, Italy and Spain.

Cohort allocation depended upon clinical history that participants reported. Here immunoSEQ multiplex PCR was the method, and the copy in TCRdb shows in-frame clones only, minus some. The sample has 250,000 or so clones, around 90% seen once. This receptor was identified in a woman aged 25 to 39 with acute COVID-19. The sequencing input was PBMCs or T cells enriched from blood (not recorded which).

CDR3 region: CASSSRDTYEQYF. The CDR3 nucleotides read TGCGCCAGCAGCTCCCGGGACACTTACGAGCAGTACTTC. The gene calls are TRBV5-1 and TRBJ2-7; D may be TRBD1 (6 bases). The germline CDR1 and CDR2 sequences are SGHRS and YFSETQ. The CDR3 length is 13 residues. Trimming pared 3 bases from V and 4 bases from J, leaving 11 bases between.